The 23 T cell receptor beta chains given below trace back to one sample, sequenced in a study of T cell responses to AZD1222 COVID-19 vaccine. The table came from immunoSEQ multiplex PCR; TCRdb's copy has only in-frame clones and leaves some out. The sample yields 90,000 to 150,000 clones, about 86% seen once. Specimen: peripheral blood, collected 28 days after the second AZD1222 dose. These receptors originate from an adult who received the AZD1222 COVID-19 vaccine.

The chain combines TRBV7-9 with TRBJ2-2; the match to TRBD1 covers 7 bases. V lost 3 bases to trimming and J lost 2 bases; unmatched junction nucleotides: 6. From germline, CDR1 is SEHNR and CDR2 FQNEAQ (reference sequence). The CDR3 covers 16 residues. The CDR3 reads CASSFRQGPNTGELFF. The CDR3 nucleotides read TGTGCCAGCAGCTTTAGACAGGGCCCAAACACCGGGGAGCTGTTTTTT. Complete variable domain (other parts from reference TRBV7-9 and TRBJ2-2): DTGVSQNPRHKITKRGQNVTFRCDPISEHNRLYWYRQTLGQGPEFLTYFQNEAQLEKSRLLSDRFSAERPKGSFSTLEIQRTEQGDSAMYLCASSFRQGPNTGELFFGEGSRLTVL.

The chain employs TRBV18 and TRBJ2-1; TRBD2 agrees at 7 bases. V shed 3 bases, J shed 0 bases, and the junction held 2 bases outside the gene matches. CDR1 and CDR2 (germline): KGHSH, LQKENI. The CDR3 has 15 residues. As DNA, the CDR3 is TGTGCCAGCTCACCTCCTAGCGGCTCCTACAATGAGCAGTTCTTC. Its protein product is CASSPPSGSYNEQFF.

The chain has TRBV6-2 or TRBV6-3 and TRBJ1-5, with no clear D. The V end lost 5 bases, the J end lost 4 bases, and 12 bases lay between the germline ends. The CDR3 spans 14 residues. Germline V gene data show CDR1 as MNHEY and CDR2 as SVGEGT. DNA of the CDR3: TGTGCCAGCAGTCTCCGTACAAAAAATCAGCCCCAGCATTTT. It specifies CASSLRTKNQPQHF.

The chain uses TRBV29-1 and TRBJ2-5; the match to TRBD1 covers 12 bases. Germline lookup yields CDR1 SQVTM and CDR2 ANQGSEA. V was clipped by 7 bases and J by 5 bases; unmatched bases: 8. The CDR3 is 14 residues long. CDR3: CSGTGQGAGETQYF. In nucleotides, the CDR3 is TGCAGCGGCACGGGACAGGGGGCCGGCGAGACCCAGTACTTC.

This clone was counted a few times. The V gene is TRBV12-3 or TRBV12-4, the J gene TRBJ2-2; TRBD1 might be the D (5 bases). This CDR3 contains 13 residues. Trimming took off 6 bases at V and 5 bases at J, with 10 bases between the two ends. CDR3 sequence reads: CASRLQGTGELFF. Here the CDR3 DNA reads TGTGCCAGCAGACTGCAGGGAACCGGGGAGCTGTTTTTT.

The rearrangement uses TRBV7-3 and TRBJ2-7, with 7 bases aligning to TRBD2. Per germline, CDR1 SGHTA and CDR2 FQGTGA. The CDR3 runs to 17 residues. Unmatched junction bases numbered 13, after V lost 5 bases and J lost 0 bases. In DNA form, the CDR3 reads TGTGCCAGCAGCCACTCCTTTAGCGGGCCTCACTCCTACGAGCAGTACTTC. Its protein is CASSHSFSGPHSYEQYF.

This clone was seen only once. The chain links TRBV4-1 to TRBJ1-2; 8 nucleotides agree with TRBD1. V trimming: 3 bases; J trimming: 8 bases; junction bases outside the gene matches: 11. CDR3 length: 15 amino acids. Germline CDR1 MGHRA, CDR2 YSYEKL. The CDR3 loop is CASSQTRGRDRGYTF. CDR3 coding DNA: TGCGCCAGCAGCCAGACCAGGGGGCGAGATAGGGGCTACACCTTC.

The chain carries TRBV19 and TRBJ2-7; no firm D call. Germline-derived CDR1 and CDR2 are LNHDA and SQIVND (reference sequence). V was clipped by 4 bases and J by 2 bases, with 9 bases between them. The CDR3 covers 13 residues. This chain's CDR3 is CASSRAPTYEQYF. The CDR3 DNA is TGTGCCAGTAGTAGGGCCCCTACCTACGAGCAGTACTTC.

This chain uses TRBV5-5 with TRBJ2-5, with a weak D call TRBD1 (7 bases). The CDR3 has 14 residues. The V end was cut by 3 bases, the J end by 5 bases, with 14 bases between. Germline values: CDR1 SGHKS, CDR2 YYEKEE (reference sequence). This CDR3 is CASSSLQGRETQYF. In DNA form, the CDR3 reads TGTGCCAGCAGCTCCTTACAGGGGAGGGAGACCCAGTACTTC.

In this sample, this clone turned up a few times. In nucleotides, the CDR3 is TGTGCCAGCCAGCGGGGCGGGACAGTTAACACTGAAGCTTTCTTT. Residues: CASQRGGTVNTEAFF. The J gene is TRBJ1-1, the V gene TRBV5-4; TRBD1 agrees at 7 bases. CDR1 SGHNT and CDR2 YYREEE come from the germline V gene (reference sequence). The CDR3 is made up of 15 amino acids. Trimming at V came to 7 bases and at J to 2 bases, leaving 11 bases not matched to a gene.

This clone was recorded a few times. V and J are TRBV4-1 and TRBJ2-7, with D perhaps matching TRBD2 (5 bases). CDR1 is MGHRA, CDR2 YSYEKL, per germline. The CDR3 contains 14 residues. Trimming left V 1 base short and J 7 bases short, with 14 bases between. The CDR3 is CASSQVGGRGEQYF. DNA for the CDR3: TGCGCCAGCAGCCAAGTTGGTGGAAGAGGGGAGCAGTACTTC.

This rearrangement joins TRBV28 to TRBJ2-1; a weak D match, TRBD1 (6 bases). CDR1 MDHEN and CDR2 SYDVKM come from the germline V gene. Trimming took off 4 bases at V and 1 base at J, with 14 bases between the two ends. The CDR3 is made up of 16 amino acids. The CDR3 coding sequence is TGTGCCAGCAGTTCCCTGACAGGAGTTTCCTACAATGAGCAGTTCTTC. It yields the protein CASSSLTGVSYNEQFF.

In its sample, this clone was seen a few times. The rearrangement joins TRBV5-4 to TRBJ1-2; TRBD1 is a possible D gene (5 bases). The CDR3 runs 15 residues. The germline V gene has CDR1 SGHNT and CDR2 YYREEE (reference sequence). Trimming left V 1 base short and J 4 bases short, with 14 bases between. The CDR3 sequence: CASSLRGKMAYGYTF. Written as DNA, the CDR3 is TGTGCCAGCAGCTTGCGGGGGAAGATGGCCTATGGCTACACCTTC.

J is TRBJ1-1 and V is TRBV24-1; tentative D call: TRBD1 (6 bases). The CDR3 is 14 residues long. Trimming removed 9 bases at V and 0 bases at J, with 13 bases between. Germline CDR1 reads KGHDR; CDR2 reads SFDVKD. DNA for the CDR3: TGTGCCACCCAAGGGGGGGCTTTGAACACTGAAGCTTTCTTT. Protein: CATQGGALNTEAFF.

The gene calls are TRBV14 and TRBJ2-7; 9 bases are shared with TRBD2. J gave up 1 base and V 4 bases, and 2 bases lay outside the gene matches. The V gene's germline CDR1 is SGHDN and CDR2 FVKESK. The CDR3 sequence is 14 residues long. The CDR3 loop reads CASSLSGGSYEQYF. The CDR3 nucleotides are TGTGCCAGCAGCCTTAGCGGGGGTTCCTACGAGCAGTACTTC.

The count of this clone is one. Germline and junction disagree at one end, which may indicate a read error. The V call is TRBV5-6, the J call TRBJ2-7; maybe TRBD1 (6 bases). CDR3 length equals 15 residues. Germline V gives CDR1 SGHDT, CDR2 YYEEEE. The CDR3 DNA reads as TGTGCCAGCAGCACAACAGGGCAGGGCTCCCACGAGCAGTACTTC. Amino acids: CASSTTGQGSHEQYF.

This chain joins TRBV21-1 and TRBJ2-5; the DNA was not used to check the table's D call, TRBD2. TRBV21-1 is reported as a pseudogene. This CDR3 has 20 residues. DNA for the CDR3: TGTGCCAGCAGCAAAGGATGGATAATAGCGGCAATGGCGACACAAGAGACCCAGTACTTC. Protein: CASSKGWIIAAMATQETQYF.

V and J are TRBV2 and TRBJ2-3, with D possibly TRBD2 on 6 matching bases. This CDR3 is built from 13 residues. V was trimmed by 7 bases and J by 11 bases, leaving 19 bases between them. Germline loops: CDR1 SNHLY, CDR2 FYNNEI. The CDR3 loop reads CASNHGGPWGQYF. The CDR3 nucleotides read TGTGCCAGCAATCACGGGGGTCCTTGGGGGCAGTATTTT. Filled out from reference TRBV2 and TRBJ2-3, the complete variable domain reads EPEVTQTPSHQVTQMGQEVILRCVPISNHLYFYWYRQILGQKVEFLVSFYNNEISEKSEIFDDQFSVERPDGSNFTLKIRSTKLEDSAMYFCASNHGGPWGQYFGPGTRLTVL.

V usage is TRBV3-1 (or the pseudogene TRBV3-2) and J usage is TRBJ2-3; 11 nucleotides line up with TRBD2. This CDR3 comprises 16 residues. Germline assignment: CDR1 LGHDT and CDR2 YNNKEL (reference sequence). V lost 4 bases, J lost 0 bases, and 3 bases stayed unmatched. The CDR3 here is CASSLRLAGSTDTQYF. The CDR3 DNA reads as TGTGCCAGCAGCCTGAGACTAGCGGGAAGCACAGATACGCAGTATTTT.

The chain links TRBV19 to TRBJ1-6, with D possibly TRBD1 on 6 matching bases. Germline V gene data show CDR1 as LNHDA and CDR2 as SQIVND (reference sequence). V dropped 0 bases and J dropped 5 bases, with 17 bases sitting between them. The CDR3 runs 18 residues. The CDR3 loop is CASSIDLIRGPDNSPLHF. CDR3 nucleotides: TGTGCCAGTAGTATAGACCTGATTCGGGGGCCGGATAATTCACCCCTCCACTTT.

This chain connects TRBV2 to TRBJ2-3; the match to TRBD1 covers 9 bases. Germline assignment: CDR1 SNHLY and CDR2 FYNNEI. V lost 5 bases and J lost 5; bases outside the gene matches: 11. There are 16 residues in the CDR3. CDR3 nucleotide sequence: TGTGCCAGCAGTAATTATCGGGACAGGGTCATAGATACGCAGTATTTT. Protein sequence: CASSNYRDRVIDTQYF.

The chain recombines TRBV18 with TRBJ1-1, with D possibly being TRBD1 (5 bases). Germline-derived CDR1 and CDR2 are KGHSH and LQKENI. This CDR3 has 13 residues. Trimming pared 4 bases from V and 1 base from J, leaving 7 bases between. CDR3 sequence reads: CASSQGRNTEAFF. The CDR3 DNA sequence: TGTGCCAGCTCACAGGGACGGAACACTGAAGCTTTCTTT.

V gene TRBV9 combines with J gene TRBJ2-1; 14 bases map to TRBD2. Losses at the gene ends were 4 bases for V and 5 bases for J; bases not matched to a gene: 8. The germline V gene encodes CDR1 SGDLS and CDR2 YYNGEE. The CDR3 is 17 residues long. CDR3 in amino acids: CASSKSGLAGVDNEQFF. Written as DNA, the CDR3 is TGTGCCAGCAGCAAGTCGGGACTAGCGGGAGTTGACAATGAGCAGTTCTTC.